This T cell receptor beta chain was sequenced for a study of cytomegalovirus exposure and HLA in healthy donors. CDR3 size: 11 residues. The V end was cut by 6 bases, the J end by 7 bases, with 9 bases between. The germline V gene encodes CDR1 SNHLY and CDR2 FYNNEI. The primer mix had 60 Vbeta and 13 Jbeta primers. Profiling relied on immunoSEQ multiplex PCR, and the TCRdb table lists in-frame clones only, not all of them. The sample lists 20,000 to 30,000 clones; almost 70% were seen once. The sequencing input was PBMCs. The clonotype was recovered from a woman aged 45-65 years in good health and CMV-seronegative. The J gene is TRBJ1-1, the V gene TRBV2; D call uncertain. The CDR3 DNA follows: TGTGCCAGCAGCTTGATGAGTGAAGCTTTCTTT. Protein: CASSLMSEAFF.